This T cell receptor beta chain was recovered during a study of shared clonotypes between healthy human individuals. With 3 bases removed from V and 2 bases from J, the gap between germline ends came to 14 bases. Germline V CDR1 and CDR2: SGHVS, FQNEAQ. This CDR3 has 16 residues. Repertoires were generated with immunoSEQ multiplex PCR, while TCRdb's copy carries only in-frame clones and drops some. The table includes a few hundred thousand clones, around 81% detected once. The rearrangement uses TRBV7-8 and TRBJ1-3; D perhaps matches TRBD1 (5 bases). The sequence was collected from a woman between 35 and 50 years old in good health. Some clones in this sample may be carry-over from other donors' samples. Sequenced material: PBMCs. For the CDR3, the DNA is TGTGCCAGCAGCTTGGGGCAGACATCCGCTGGAAACACCATATATTTT. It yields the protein CASSLGQTSAGNTIYF.